This T cell receptor (beta chain) was sequenced during a study of shared clonotypes between healthy human individuals (TCRdb year 2020). As for the study more broadly: Two women and three men aged 18 to 49 years were included in the cohort. The study deeply sequenced blood TCR repertoires of about five healthy adults to estimate repertoire size and the extent of clonotype sharing between individuals. Different laboratories and diverse techniques were used to prepare libraries and sequence TCR repertoires, to increase sequencing depth and limit assay-specific biases. Between about 0.8 and 9 billion PBMCs per donor were obtained by leukapheresis.

The donors were healthy, HIV-negative adults with no recently reported acute infections or vaccinations. Every donor was a Caucasian adult living in Nashville, Tennessee, USA. For unsorted samples, tens of millions of PBMCs were counted, and genomic DNA was extracted using the QIAamp DNA Blood Mini kit. Blood was obtained by leukapheresis, after which PBMCs were separated by Ficoll-Histopaque density gradient centrifugation and cryopreserved in liquid nitrogen vapor phase. This clone was seen a single time. No cognate antigen has been identified for it. No base quality values were provided; no much bigger clone lies one nucleotide off. TCR CDR3 regions were amplified from genomic DNA by multiplex PCR using the deep immunoSEQ assay. Extracted genomic DNA from each cell subset was distributed evenly across all wells of several immunoSEQ 96-well plates, and each plate was treated as a replicate. Each replicate PCR for unsorted PBMC received around 330 ng genomic DNA, equal to tens of thousands of T cell genomes. Ten immunoSEQ deep assay plates were used to sequence unsorted PBMC genomic DNA. The purified libraries were quantified using a Qubit 3.0 fluorometer, sized with a Bioanalyzer 2100, and then quantified again using the KAPA Library Quantification kit. Every immunoSEQ 96-well plate was sequenced on a separate single-read 150-cycle Illumina NextSeq 550 flow cell. Concerning the study's data processing: Because the immunoSEQ output included only junctional sequences and no quality scores, the filtering could not be the same as the filtering used for full-length reads. To assign V/J genes and CDR3, sequences were annotated using PyIR, a Python wrapper for IgBLAST v1.9, with IMGT germline references. Reads were filtered out if the reads had weak V/J assignments (E-value above 1e-6), no CDR3, stop codons, out-of-frame junctions, or ambiguous translated residues. V3J clonotypes were defined as sequences sharing an identical inferred V gene, J gene, and CDR3 amino acid sequence. Percentage overlap between repertoires was computed as shared unique clonotypes divided by the size of the smaller repertoire. Three approaches were used to assess repertoire richness: RTK rarefaction, the Chao1 estimator, and Recon v2.1 estimates of unobserved clonotypes. As stored in TCRdb, this immuneACCESS dataset retains in-frame rearrangements with V and J assigned. A fraction of the clones does not appear; measured against another copy, unresolved V genes explain less than half of the discrepancy, and the remainder lacks a known reason. The V and J calls and clone size are taken from that table; D and trimming were inferred from the DNA. For this sample the table gives around 500,000 clones, of which roughly 77% were detected only once. Together, the top ten hold around 13% of the sample.

Reading from cysteine to phenylalanine, the CDR3 counts 15 amino acids. Only the CDR3 part of the read is kept: 45 bases, read in frame from the first base. V is clipped by 0 bases and J by 5 bases, and the sequence between their germline boundaries is 15 bases long. Based on the germline V gene, the CDR1 and CDR2 sequences are SGDLS and YYNGEE. Broader findings and caveats from the paper: Sampling was limited to blood, and TCR repertoires in tissue likely differ from TCR repertoires in blood. Because the study included only a small number of donors, the genetic and exposure-history diversity represented was limited. Pairwise subsampling led to the expectation that sequencing depth would affect the degree of clonotype sharing among donors.

The source is a middle-aged woman in good health. Some clones in this sample may be carry-over from other donors' samples. Sequenced sample: PBMCs. The chain was built from TRBV9 and TRBJ2-7; the D segment may tentatively be TRBD1 or TRBD2, each giving 6 matched bases. The bases read TGTGCCAGCAGCGTAGGGGGGGCTAGCTTGAACGAGCAGTACTTC. It specifies CASSVGGASLNEQYF.